This is a list of T cell receptor beta chains from one sample in a study of cytomegalovirus exposure and HLA in healthy donors. The table came from immunoSEQ multiplex PCR; TCRdb's copy has only in-frame clones and leaves some out. The sample shows 150,000 to 200,000 clones, just over 75% of them seen only once. The sequenced sample was PBMCs. These receptors originate from a man between 18 and 35 years old in good health and CMV-seronegative. Both conserved end residues are part of each CDR3. D genes are given only for firm matches. Rows may omit the clone size; those that give it use once, few, many or a size class.

clone_size	v_call	j_call	d_call	cdr3_aa	cdr3_nt
NA	TRBV5-1	TRBJ1-4	NA	CASSPTGNSDEKLFF	TGCGCCAGCAGCCCCACAGGGAATAGTGATGAAAAACTGTTTTTT
few	TRBV30	TRBJ1-6	NA	CAWSAGPRGSPLHF	TGTGCCTGGAGTGCCGGCCCCCGGGGATCACCCCTCCACTTT
NA	TRBV4-3	TRBJ1-2	NA	CASSLQGGDLVF	TGCGCCAGCAGCCTCCAAGGGGGTGACCTCGTCTTC
NA	TRBV29-1	TRBJ2-3	NA	CSANSFPSTDTQYF	TGCAGCGCCAACAGCTTCCCTAGCACAGATACGCAGTATTTT
NA	TRBV18	TRBJ1-1	NA	CASSPGLTTMNTEAFF	TGTGCCAGCTCACCAGGACTCACCACAATGAACACTGAAGCTTTCTTT
NA	TRBV1	TRBJ2-7	NA	CTSSHLLYEQYF	TGCACCAGCAGCCACCTCCTATACGAGCAGTACTTC
few	TRBV28	TRBJ2-7	TRBD2	CASSSPPSLAGDEQYF	TGTGCCAGCAGTTCACCCCCCTCCCTAGCGGGAGACGAGCAGTACTTC
few	TRBV10-3	TRBJ2-7	TRBD2	CAISEVLATHEQYF	TGTGCCATCAGTGAGGTACTAGCGACCCACGAGCAGTACTTC
few	TRBV7-6	TRBJ2-3	TRBD2	CASSLGILAGGPLDTQYF	TGTGCCAGCAGCTTAGGGATTCTAGCGGGGGGGCCATTAGATACGCAGTATTTT
few	TRBV12-5	TRBJ2-7	NA	CASGLVQGRVNYEQYF	TGTGCTAGTGGTTTGGTACAGGGCAGGGTGAACTACGAGCAGTACTTC
NA	TRBV5-6	TRBJ1-2	NA	CASSLWQASNYGYTF	TGTGCCAGCAGCTTGTGGCAGGCCTCTAACTATGGCTACACCTTC
NA	TRBV7-2	TRBJ2-1	TRBD1	CASSLSTTIRTGGGNEQFF	TGTGCCAGCAGCTTATCCACCACCATTAGGACAGGGGGGGGCAATGAGCAGTTCTTC
NA	TRBV11-3	TRBJ2-7	NA	CASSLEVASYEQYF	TGTGCCAGCAGCTTAGAGGTAGCGTCCTACGAGCAGTACTTC
NA	TRBV10-3	TRBJ2-3	TRBD2	CAIRAGTSGGSTDTQYF	TGTGCCATCAGAGCGGGAACTAGCGGGGGTAGCACAGATACGCAGTATTTT
NA	TRBV13	TRBJ2-3	TRBD2	CASSQRTGGAPGTDTQYF	TGTGCCAGCAGCCAACGGACCGGGGGGGCCCCCGGCACAGATACGCAGTATTTT
NA	TRBV27	TRBJ2-2	TRBD2	CASSFSSGRAGTGELFF	TGTGCCAGCAGTTTTTCTAGCGGGAGGGCCGGCACCGGGGAGCTGTTTTTT
NA	TRBV6-4	TRBJ2-1	TRBD2	CASSDHSGGAYEQFF	TGTGCCAGCAGTGATCATAGCGGGGGGGCCTATGAGCAGTTCTTC
NA	TRBV2	TRBJ2-5	TRBD2	CASSALAGGPQETQYF	TGTGCCAGCAGTGCGTTAGCGGGGGGGCCCCAGGAGACCCAGTACTTC
NA	TRBV7-2	TRBJ2-7	NA	CASSSPLGAGYEQYF	TGTGCCAGCAGCTCCCCCCTCGGTGCGGGTTACGAGCAGTACTTC
once	TRBV19	TRBJ1-1	TRBD1	CASSQRGQANTEAFF	TGTGCCAGTAGTCAACGGGGACAGGCGAACACTGAAGCTTTCTTT
once	TRBV7-8	TRBJ2-3	TRBD2	CASSLGLIRGGLTDTQYF	TGTGCCAGCAGCTTGGGGTTAATTCGGGGGGGCCTAACAGATACGCAGTATTTT
NA	TRBV29-1	TRBJ2-2	NA	CSVEDGNTGELFF	TGCAGCGTGGAGGACGGGAACACCGGGGAGCTGTTTTTT
NA	TRBV29-1	TRBJ2-1	NA	CSVEILDRSSNEQFF	TGCAGCGTTGAGATCCTAGACCGTTCGTCCAATGAGCAGTTCTTC
NA	TRBV11-1	TRBJ1-2	NA	CASSFSGTSYGYTF	TGTGCCAGCAGCTTTTCCGGGACAAGCTATGGCTACACCTTC
NA	TRBV19	TRBJ2-7	TRBD1	CASSSRTGKDEQYF	TGTGCCAGTAGTTCCCGGACAGGGAAAGACGAGCAGTACTTC
few	TRBV2	TRBJ2-5	NA	CASRRVGVLGETQYF	TGTGCCAGCAGAAGGGTAGGGGTCTTAGGCGAGACCCAGTACTTC
NA	TRBV18	TRBJ1-1	TRBD1	CASSPRPGGTTEAFF	TGTGCCAGCTCACCCCGCCCAGGGGGGACGACTGAAGCTTTCTTT
NA	TRBV4-1	TRBJ1-5	NA	CASSQYGAGDQPQHF	TGCGCCAGCAGCCAATACGGGGCAGGGGATCAGCCCCAGCATTTT
NA	TRBV6-6	TRBJ1-4	TRBD1	CASSIGTVEKLFF	TGTGCCAGCAGTATCGGGACAGTAGAAAAACTGTTTTTT
once	TRBV27	TRBJ2-7	TRBD1	CASRRTGSYEQYF	TGTGCCAGCCGACGGACAGGCTCCTACGAGCAGTACTTC
NA	TRBV18	TRBJ2-7	TRBD1	CASSTGQGRNYEQYF	TGTGCCAGCTCAACGGGACAGGGAAGAAACTACGAGCAGTACTTC
few	TRBV19	TRBJ2-7	TRBD2	CASSIDRTSGYEQYF	TGTGCCAGTAGTATAGACCGGACTAGCGGCTACGAGCAGTACTTC
NA	TRBV25-1	TRBJ2-7	TRBD2	CASSELATSGRDEQYF	TGTGCCAGCAGTGAATTAGCGACTAGCGGGAGAGACGAGCAGTACTTC
NA	TRBV28	TRBJ1-4	NA	CASTPGGFFGEKLFF	TGTGCCAGCACGCCCGGGGGGTTTTTTGGGGAAAAACTGTTTTTT
NA	TRBV27	TRBJ1-1	NA	CASSTGTVPGRTEAFF	TGTGCCAGCAGTACCGGGACTGTTCCCGGTCGCACTGAAGCTTTCTTT